This T cell receptor (beta chain) comes out of a study of T cells in Graves' hyperthyroidism and ophthalmopathy (dated by TCRdb to about 2019). At the level of the whole study: Peripheral blood samples were taken at initial diagnosis, before any treatment was given. To identify TCR V-J signatures that set the groups apart, the researchers used a discovery cohort of about a hundred patients, made up of approximately 43 with Graves' ophthalmopathy and about 59 with stable Graves' hyperthyroidism. Prospective prediction of ophthalmopathy was tested in an independent validation cohort consisting of 18 hyperthyroidism patients and about 17 patients who later progressed to ophthalmopathy. The 90 to 100 discovery patients were randomly divided into training and test sets at a 7:3 ratio. The study also compared thyroid tissue and blood T-cell repertoires from five or six Graves' hyperthyroidism patients. Once sampling was done, hyperthyroidism patients were given methimazole at a starting dose of 30 mg daily, whereas ophthalmopathy patients were given high-dose intravenous methylprednisolone. TCR Vbeta CDR3 sequencing of fewer than 150 peripheral blood samples (under 45 ophthalmopathy, 75 hyperthyroidism and roughly 17 progressor patients) is reported in the paper.

Worth noting for this clonotype: Its antigen is currently not known. No per-base quality is available; no much larger clone lies one base away.

The CDR3 holds 15 amino acids from the cysteine to the phenylalanine. The DNA shown is the 45-base CDR3, in frame from base 1. Deletion took 6 bases off V and 7 bases off J, with a span of 22 bases between the germline ends. Reading the germline V gene gives CDR1 MNHNS and CDR2 SASEGT. Paper-wide results and their limitations: Blood samples also contained most of the expanded thyroid clonotypes (frequency above 0.001), which suggests that blood repertoires may reflect thyroid immune responses. Sample size was not statistically predetermined, and investigators were not blinded to group allocation. In validation, the model predicted progression to ophthalmopathy with about 71% sensitivity and approximately 74% specificity, a median of approximately 6.7 months before onset. Ophthalmopathy was separated from stable hyperthyroidism by a 13 V-J signature model, with approximately 86% sensitivity and approximately 84% specificity obtained in cross-validation and 80%/75% obtained in testing.

The TCR beta CDR3 regions were amplified from RNA transcripts. A first-round RT-PCR of the TCR CDR3 used the HTBI primer set with the Qiagen OneStep RT-PCR kit. The libraries were constructed in a second round of multiplex PCR and then size-selected and purified. The libraries were sequenced on an Illumina HiSeq2000 using paired-end 100 bp reads. Regarding the original processing steps: SOAPnuke was used to process the raw data, removing reads that contained adapters or uncalled bases, had a mean Phred below 15, or lacked an exact match to the constant primer or identifier. COPE v1.2.5 was used to merge the high-quality paired reads, and each unique nucleotide sequence was defined as a clonotype. MiTCR v1.1 was used to align clonotypes to the IMGT TRBV, TRBD and TRBJ reference segments. The analysis included only V-J combinations with a frequency above 0.0001, which together covered more than 98% of the repertoires. The TCS score was defined as the ratio of F50 (clonal expansion) to E x V (chaos), calculated using BLOSUM62-based TCRdist between CDR3 peptides within each V-J. Welch's t-statistics and random forest reduced around 550 V-J features to about 12, which were used in a naive Bayes classifier (R e1071). Using fastp at Q25 and MiXCR, TCRdb reprocessed the public reads and kept productive beta chains. A single entry per CDR3 protein holds the most common genes and DNA from its merged rows. These V and J calls originate from TCRdb's pipeline instead of the authors' own analysis. This sample is represented by around 300,000 distinct CDR3 sequences; about 20% of them were singletons. The ten largest clones add up to roughly 60% of the sample.

Ophthalmopathy patients had moderately to severely active disease, Clinical Activity Score of at least 3, NOSPECS grade of at least 4, and duration under 3 months. Exclusion was applied to patients with uncontrolled infections, other autoimmune diseases, pregnancy or lactation. Diagnoses were based on clinical symptoms, serum thyroxine and TRAb, thyroid ultrasound and orbital computed tomography. PBMCs were isolated from more than 8 ml of fresh peripheral blood by Ficoll-Paque density gradient centrifugation. Total RNA was extracted using Trizol reagent, and RNA quality was assessed on an Agilent 2100 Bioanalyzer.

This receptor was identified in a man in his thirties or forties with Graves' ophthalmopathy. Recombination linked TRBV6-1 to TRBJ2-7, with TRBD1 as a weak D call on 5 bases. The sequencing input was blood. The CDR3 amino acid sequence is: CASRRSRGSATEQYF. The nucleotide sequence is TGTGCCAGCAGACGTTCAAGGGGTTCGGCTACTGAGCAGTACTTC.